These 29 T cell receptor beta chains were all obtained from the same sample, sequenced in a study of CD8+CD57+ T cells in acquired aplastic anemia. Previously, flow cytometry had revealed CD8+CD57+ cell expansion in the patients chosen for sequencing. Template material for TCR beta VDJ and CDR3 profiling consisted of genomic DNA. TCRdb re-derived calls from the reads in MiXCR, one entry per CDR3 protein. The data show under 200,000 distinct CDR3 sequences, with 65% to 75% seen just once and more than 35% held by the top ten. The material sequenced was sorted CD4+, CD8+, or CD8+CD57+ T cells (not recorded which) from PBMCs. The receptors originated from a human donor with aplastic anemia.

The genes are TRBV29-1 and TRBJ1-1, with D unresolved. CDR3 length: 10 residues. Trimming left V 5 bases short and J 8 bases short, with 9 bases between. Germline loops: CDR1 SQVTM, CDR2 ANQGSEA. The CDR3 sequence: CSVKSQEAFF. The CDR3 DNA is TGCAGCGTTAAATCCCAAGAAGCTTTCTTT.

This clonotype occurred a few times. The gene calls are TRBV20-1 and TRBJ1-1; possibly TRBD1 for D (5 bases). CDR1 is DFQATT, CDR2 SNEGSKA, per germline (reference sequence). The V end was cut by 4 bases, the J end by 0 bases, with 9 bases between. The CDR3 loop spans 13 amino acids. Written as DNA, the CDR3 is TGCAGTGCTACCAGGGCCCTGAACACTGAAGCTTTCTTT. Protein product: CSATRALNTEAFF.

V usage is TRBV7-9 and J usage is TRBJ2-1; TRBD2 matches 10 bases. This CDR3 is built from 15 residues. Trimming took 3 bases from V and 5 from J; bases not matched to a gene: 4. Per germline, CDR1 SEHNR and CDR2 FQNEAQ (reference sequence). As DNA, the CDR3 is TGTGCCAGCAGCTTGAGTAGCGGGGGGCACAATGAGCAGTTCTTC. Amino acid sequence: CASSLSSGGHNEQFF. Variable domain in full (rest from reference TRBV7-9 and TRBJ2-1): DTGVSQNPRHKITKRGQNVTFRCDPISEHNRLYWYRQTLGQGPEFLTYFQNEAQLEKSRLLSDRFSAERPKGSFSTLEIQRTEQGDSAMYLCASSLSSGGHNEQFFGPGTRLTVL.

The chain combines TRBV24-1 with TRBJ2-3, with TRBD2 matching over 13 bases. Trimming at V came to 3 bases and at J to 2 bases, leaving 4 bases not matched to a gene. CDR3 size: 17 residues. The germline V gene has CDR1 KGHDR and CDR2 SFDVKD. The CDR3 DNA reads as TGTGCCACCAGTGATCCAACTAGCGGGGGGGTCACAGATACGCAGTATTTT. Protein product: CATSDPTSGGVTDTQYF.

DNA of the CDR3: TGCGCCAGCAGCTCGGGACGGATACTCCACTTT. It specifies CASSSGRILHF. J is TRBJ1-6 and V is TRBV5-1, with D tentatively TRBD1 (5 bases). The CDR3 has 11 amino acids. V lost 3 bases and J lost 16, with 11 bases in between. CDR1 SGHRS and CDR2 YFSETQ come from the germline V gene.

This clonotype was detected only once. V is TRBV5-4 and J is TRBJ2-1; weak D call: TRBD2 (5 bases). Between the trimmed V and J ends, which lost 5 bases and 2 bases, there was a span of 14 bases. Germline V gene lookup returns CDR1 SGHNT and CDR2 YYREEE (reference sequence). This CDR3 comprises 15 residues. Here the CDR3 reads CASRRGELPYNEQFF. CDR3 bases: TGTGCCAGCAGACGGGGTGAGTTGCCCTACAATGAGCAGTTCTTC.

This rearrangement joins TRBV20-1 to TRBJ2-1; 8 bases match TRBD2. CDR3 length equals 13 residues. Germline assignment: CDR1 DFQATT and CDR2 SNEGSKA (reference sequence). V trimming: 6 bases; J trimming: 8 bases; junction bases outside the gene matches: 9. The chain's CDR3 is CSATPSGSDEQFF. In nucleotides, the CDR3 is TGCAGTGCCACGCCGAGCGGGAGTGATGAGCAGTTCTTC.

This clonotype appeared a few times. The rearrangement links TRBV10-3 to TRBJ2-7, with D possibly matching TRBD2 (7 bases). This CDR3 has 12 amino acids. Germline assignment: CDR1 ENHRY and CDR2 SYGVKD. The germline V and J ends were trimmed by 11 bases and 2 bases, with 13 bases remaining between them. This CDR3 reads CAAGDTAYEQYF. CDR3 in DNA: TGTGCCGCGGGGGACACCGCCTACGAGCAGTACTTC.

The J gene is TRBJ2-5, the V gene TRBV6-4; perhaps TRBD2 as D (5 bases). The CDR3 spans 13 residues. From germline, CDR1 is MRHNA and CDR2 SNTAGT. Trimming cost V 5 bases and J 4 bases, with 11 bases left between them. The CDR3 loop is CASSPLESETQYF. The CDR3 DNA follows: TGTGCCAGCAGTCCACTAGAGTCAGAGACCCAGTACTTC.

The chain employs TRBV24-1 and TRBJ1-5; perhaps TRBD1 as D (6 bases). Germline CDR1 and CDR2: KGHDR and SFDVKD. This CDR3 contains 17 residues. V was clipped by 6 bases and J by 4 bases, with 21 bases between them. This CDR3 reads CATSTLISRGENQPQHF. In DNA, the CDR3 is TGTGCCACCAGTACACTGATCTCCAGGGGTGAGAATCAGCCCCAGCATTTT.

The CDR3 DNA sequence: TGTGCCAGCACGCTAGGGAATGAGCAGTTCTTC. Its translation: CASTLGNEQFF. The chain is built from TRBV12-3 or TRBV12-4 and TRBJ2-1; D uncertain. The CDR3 runs 11 residues. V lost 7 bases, J lost 7 bases, and 8 bases lay in between.

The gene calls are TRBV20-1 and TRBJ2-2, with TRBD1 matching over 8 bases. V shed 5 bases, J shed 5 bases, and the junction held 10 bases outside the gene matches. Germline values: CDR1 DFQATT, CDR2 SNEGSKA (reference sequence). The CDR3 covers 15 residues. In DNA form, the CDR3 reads TGCAGTGCTCCCGGACAGGGACTGAGAACCGGGGAGCTGTTTTTT. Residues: CSAPGQGLRTGELFF.

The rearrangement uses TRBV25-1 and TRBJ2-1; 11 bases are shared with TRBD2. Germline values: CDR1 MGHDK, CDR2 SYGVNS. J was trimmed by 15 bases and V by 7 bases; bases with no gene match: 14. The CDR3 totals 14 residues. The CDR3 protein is CASTASGGPAFGFF. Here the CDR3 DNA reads TGTGCCAGCACTGCTAGCGGGGGGCCCGCTTTCGGGTTCTTC.

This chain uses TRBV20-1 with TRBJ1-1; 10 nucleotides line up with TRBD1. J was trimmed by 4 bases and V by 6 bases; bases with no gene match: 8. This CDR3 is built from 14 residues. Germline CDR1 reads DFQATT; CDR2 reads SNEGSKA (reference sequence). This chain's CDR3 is CSAPKGTGATEAFF. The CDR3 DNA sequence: TGCAGTGCCCCAAAGGGGACAGGGGCCACTGAAGCTTTCTTT.

The CDR3 here is CAIARYAGELFF. The CDR3 DNA follows: TGTGCCATCGCTAGATACGCCGGGGAGCTGTTTTTT. V usage is TRBV10-3 and J usage is TRBJ2-2; D not resolved. This CDR3 has 12 residues. Germline assignment: CDR1 ENHRY and CDR2 SYGVKD. V lost 8 bases, J lost 6 bases, and 10 bases lay in between.

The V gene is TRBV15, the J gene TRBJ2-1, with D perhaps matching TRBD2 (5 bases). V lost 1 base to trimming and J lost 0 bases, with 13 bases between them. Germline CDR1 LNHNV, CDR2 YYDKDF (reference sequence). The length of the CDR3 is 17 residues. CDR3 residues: CATSRGSGSGSYNEQFF. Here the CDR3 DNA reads TGTGCCACCAGCAGAGGAAGTGGGAGCGGCTCCTACAATGAGCAGTTCTTC.

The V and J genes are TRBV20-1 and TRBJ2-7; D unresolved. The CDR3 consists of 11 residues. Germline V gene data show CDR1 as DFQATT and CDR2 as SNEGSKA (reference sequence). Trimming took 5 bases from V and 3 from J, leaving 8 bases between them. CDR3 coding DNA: TGCAGTGCTGGCGTCGTCTACGAGCAGTACTTC. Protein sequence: CSAGVVYEQYF.

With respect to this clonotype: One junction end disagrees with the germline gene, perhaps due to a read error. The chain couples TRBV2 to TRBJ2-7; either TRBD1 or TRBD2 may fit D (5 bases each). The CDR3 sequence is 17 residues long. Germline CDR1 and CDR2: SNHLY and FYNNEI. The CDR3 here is CASSESSRTEPGSEQYF. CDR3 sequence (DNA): TGCGCCAGCAGTGAGTCCAGTCGGACGGAGCCAGGGAGCGAGCAGTACTTC.

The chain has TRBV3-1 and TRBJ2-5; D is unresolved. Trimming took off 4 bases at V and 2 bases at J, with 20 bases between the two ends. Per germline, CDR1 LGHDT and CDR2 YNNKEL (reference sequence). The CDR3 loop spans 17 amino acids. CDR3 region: CASSPTFSVVGQETQYF. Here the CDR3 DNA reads TGTGCCAGCAGCCCGACCTTCAGCGTAGTCGGACAAGAGACCCAGTACTTC.

Here the CDR3 DNA reads TGTGCCAGCAGCTCTGGACCGGCCAACAGCTACACCTTC. Encoded protein: CASSSGPANSYTF. The chain has TRBV7-3 and TRBJ1-2; D remains ambiguous. The CDR3 has 13 amino acids. V was shortened by 4 bases and J by 9 bases, with 15 bases between the two germline ends. Germline V gene data show CDR1 as SGHTA and CDR2 as FQGTGA.

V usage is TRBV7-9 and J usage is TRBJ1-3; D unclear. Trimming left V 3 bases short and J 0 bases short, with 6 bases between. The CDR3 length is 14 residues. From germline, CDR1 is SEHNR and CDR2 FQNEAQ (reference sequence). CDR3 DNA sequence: TGTGCCAGCAGCTTGGGGATCTCTGGAAACACCATATATTTT. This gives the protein CASSLGISGNTIYF. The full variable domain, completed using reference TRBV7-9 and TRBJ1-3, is DTGVSQNPRHKITKRGQNVTFRCDPISEHNRLYWYRQTLGQGPEFLTYFQNEAQLEKSRLLSDRFSAERPKGSFSTLEIQRTEQGDSAMYLCASSLGISGNTIYFGEGSWLTVV.

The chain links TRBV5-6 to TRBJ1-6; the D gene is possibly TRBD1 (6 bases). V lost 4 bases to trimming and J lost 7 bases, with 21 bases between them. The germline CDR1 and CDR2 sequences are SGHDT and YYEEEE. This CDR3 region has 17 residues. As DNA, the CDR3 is TGTGCCAGCAGCGTGCGTGGGGGCGCCATCCGGAATTCACCCCTCCACTTT. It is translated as CASSVRGGAIRNSPLHF.

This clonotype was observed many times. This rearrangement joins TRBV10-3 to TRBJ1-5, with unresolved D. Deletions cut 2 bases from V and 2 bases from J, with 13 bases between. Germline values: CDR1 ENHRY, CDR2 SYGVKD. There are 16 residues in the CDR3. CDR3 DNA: TGTGCCATCAGTGAGGAGGTGGGCCCTGGCAATCAGCCCCAGCATTTT. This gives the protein CAISEEVGPGNQPQHF.

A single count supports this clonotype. The chain's CDR3 is CASSLGGLEAFF. The CDR3 region has the DNA TGTGCCAGCAGCTTAGGGGGGCTTGAAGCTTTCTTT. This chain links TRBV7-6 with TRBJ1-1, with a possible D match to TRBD1 (6 bases). The CDR3 covers 12 residues. Trimming stripped 1 base from V and 7 bases from J, with 7 bases between. In germline, CDR1 is SGHVS, CDR2 FNYEAQ.

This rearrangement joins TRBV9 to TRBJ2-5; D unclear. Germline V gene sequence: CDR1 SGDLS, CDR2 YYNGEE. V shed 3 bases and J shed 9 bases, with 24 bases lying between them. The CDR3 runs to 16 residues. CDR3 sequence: CASSADPQTAGLAQYF. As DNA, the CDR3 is TGTGCCAGCAGCGCCGACCCTCAGACCGCCGGTCTGGCCCAGTACTTC.

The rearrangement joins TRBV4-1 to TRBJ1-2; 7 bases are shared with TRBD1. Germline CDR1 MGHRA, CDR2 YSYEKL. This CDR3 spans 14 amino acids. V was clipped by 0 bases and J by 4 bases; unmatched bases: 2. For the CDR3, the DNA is TGCGCCAGCAGCCAAGAAGGGACAGCCTATGGCTACACCTTC. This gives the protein CASSQEGTAYGYTF.

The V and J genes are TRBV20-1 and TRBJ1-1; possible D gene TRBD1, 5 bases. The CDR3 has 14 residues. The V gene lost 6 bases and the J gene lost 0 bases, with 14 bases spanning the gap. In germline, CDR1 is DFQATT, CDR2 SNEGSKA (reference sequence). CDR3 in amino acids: CSAAQGSLNTEAFF. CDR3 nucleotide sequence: TGCAGTGCCGCGCAGGGAAGTTTGAACACTGAAGCTTTCTTT.

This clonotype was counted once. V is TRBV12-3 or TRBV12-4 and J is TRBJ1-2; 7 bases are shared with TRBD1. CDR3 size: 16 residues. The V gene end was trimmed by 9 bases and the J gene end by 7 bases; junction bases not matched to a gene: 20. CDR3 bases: TGTGCCAGTAAGTTTATAGCAGGGGGAGCCTGGCGTGGCTACACCTTC. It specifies CASKFIAGGAWRGYTF.

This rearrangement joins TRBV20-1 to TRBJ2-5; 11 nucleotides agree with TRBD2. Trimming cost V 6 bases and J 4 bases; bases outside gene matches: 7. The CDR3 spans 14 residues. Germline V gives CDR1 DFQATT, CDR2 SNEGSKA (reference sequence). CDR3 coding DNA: TGCAGTGCCGAGACTAGCGGGGCGCGAGAGACCCAGTACTTC. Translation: CSAETSGARETQYF.